This T cell receptor (beta chain) comes out of a study of blood T cells in healthy people across ages. A second roughly 6 to 11 cycle PCR used barcoded and J-beta primers. Each cDNA molecule carried a tag from a template-switch adaptor that contained 12 random nucleotides. Every sample gave at least 2.5 million paired-end reads containing CDR3. TCRdb redid the calling of the 5' RACE reads with MiXCR, one entry per CDR3 protein. The table records around 1,900,000 distinct CDR3 sequences, roughly two fifths of them present only once. V was trimmed by 4 bases and J by 4 bases, leaving 8 bases between them. CDR1 is SNHLY, CDR2 FYNNEI, per germline. CDR3 length: 13 residues.

The sample was blood. The receptor was derived from a human donor in good health. V usage is TRBV2 and J usage is TRBJ2-1; TRBD2 is a possible D gene (5 bases). The CDR3 DNA reads as TGTGCCAGCAGTGCGGAGGAATACAATGAGCAGTTCTTC. Its translation: CASSAEEYNEQFF.